This T cell receptor (beta chain) was found in a study of CD8+CD57+ T cells in acquired aplastic anemia. This clonotype came up many times. Its antigen remains unknown. The junction does not match germline at one end; this may be a read error. Genomic DNA was employed as the template in profiling TCR beta VDJ and CDR3. Via MiXCR, TCRdb re-called the reads, giving one row per CDR3 protein. Here the sample spans 100,000 to 150,000 distinct CDR3 sequences, 30% to 45% being singletons. Patients chosen for sequencing had CD8+CD57+ cells that had expanded, as shown by flow cytometry. Germline CDR1 is SSHAT and CDR2 is FNYEAQ (reference sequence). The CDR3 spans 15 residues. Study-wide findings and caveats: The CD8+ Simpson's diversity of patients and controls was not significantly different.

Sequencing was done on a sample of sorted CD4+, CD8+, or CD8+CD57+ T cells (not recorded which) from PBMCs. The sequence came from a human donor with aplastic anemia. This chain links TRBV7-7 with TRBJ2-2; 11 bases match TRBD1. The CDR3 reads CASSPGQGALGELFF. CDR3 DNA: TGTGCTAGCAGCCCCGGACAGGGGGCCCTCGGGGAGCTGTTTTTT.